These T cell receptor beta chains were read from a single sample in a study of T cells after yellow fever vaccination. TCRdb redid the calling of the 5' RACE reads with MiXCR, one entry per CDR3 protein. The top ten hold 16% of the sample, which has roughly 520,000 distinct CDR3 sequences, less than 25% seen once. Sequencing used PBMCs, obtained roughly 23 days after the first yellow fever vaccination. The receptor source for this set is a man aged 18 to 30 who received the YFV17D yellow fever vaccine. Each CDR3 is given with its conserved first and last residue. The order of the fields is D gene, V gene, J gene, clone size, CDR3 DNA, CDR3 protein. A D gene is named only where the DNA matches it firmly. Not all rows give a size; the values are once, few, many and, for expanded clones, a class.

.	TRBV18	TRBJ1-6	few	TGTGCCAGCTCACCACGAGCTTGGGGGACCTATAATTCACCCCTCCACTTT	CASSPRAWGTYNSPLHF
.	TRBV7-6	TRBJ1-1	.	TGTGCCAGCAGTATAAGTACGAAGACTGAAGCTTTCTTT	CASSISTKTEAFF
.	TRBV19	TRBJ2-7	.	TGTGCCATTACCCGCCATTGGTACTTC	CAITRHWYF
TRBD1	TRBV7-2	TRBJ2-1	few	TGTGCCAGCAGCTTGCCTCCGGGACAGGAGAGGCAGTTCTTC	CASSLPPGQERQFF
.	TRBV10-3	TRBJ2-5	.	TGTGCCATCGGCCATTCCCAAGAGACCCAGTACTTC	CAIGHSQETQYF
.	TRBV7-8	TRBJ1-5	.	TGTGCCAGCAGCTTAAACCCCGGAACCCAGCCCCAGCATTTT	CASSLNPGTQPQHF
TRBD2	TRBV5-1	TRBJ2-3	few	TGCGCCAGCAGCTTGGTAGCGGGGGGGCCCCGCACAGATACGCAGTATTTT	CASSLVAGGPRTDTQYF
.	TRBV5-6	TRBJ1-5	few	TGTGCCAGCAGCTTGAGACCGGGTCAGCCCCAGCATTTT	CASSLRPGQPQHF
TRBD2	TRBV4-1	TRBJ2-1	.	TGCGCCAGCAGCCAAATCCGGACTAGCGGTCGCACGTTCCAGTTCTTC	CASSQIRTSGRTFQFF
TRBD2	TRBV20-1	TRBJ2-1	few	TGCAGTGCTAGAGGGCTAGCGGGGGGGCGAAGGGATGAGCAGTTCTTC	CSARGLAGGRRDEQFF
TRBD1	TRBV20-1	TRBJ1-5	.	TGCAGTGCTATCGGACAGGGGGCGGTGGATCAGCCCCAGCATTTT	CSAIGQGAVDQPQHF
TRBD1	TRBV7-6	TRBJ2-1	.	TGTGCCAGCGGACAGGGCGAAGGCTCCTACAATGAGCAGTTCTTC	CASGQGEGSYNEQFF
.	TRBV5-1	TRBJ2-5	.	TGCGCCAGCAGGGACAGCGTCCAAGAGACCCAGTACTTC	CASRDSVQETQYF
.	TRBV7-9	TRBJ1-2	.	TGTGCCAGCAGCTTATCGACGGGAGGTGGCTACACCTTC	CASSLSTGGGYTF
.	TRBV7-9	TRBJ2-1	few	TGTGCCAGCAGCTCCAGCTGGCGGGGAGGCGACAATGAGCAGTTCTTC	CASSSSWRGGDNEQFF
.	TRBV20-1	TRBJ1-2	.	TGCAGTGCTAGTAATATGAGGTCCCCTTATGGCTACACCTTC	CSASNMRSPYGYTF
.	TRBV7-9	TRBJ1-4	.	TGTGCCAGCAGCGCACAGGCAACTAATGAAAAACTGTTTTTT	CASSAQATNEKLFF
.	TRBV6-6	TRBJ1-1	few	TGTGCCAGCAGAAGCCAGGGACACACTGAAGCTTTCTTT	CASRSQGHTEAFF
TRBD2	TRBV10-2	TRBJ2-3	.	TGCGCCGTAAGCGGGGGGCCTAGCACAGATACGCAGTATTTT	CAVSGGPSTDTQYF
TRBD2	TRBV20-1	TRBJ2-3	many	TGCAGTGCTGGACTAGCGGGGGGTACCCCAGATACGCAGTATTTT	CSAGLAGGTPDTQYF
.	TRBV5-1	TRBJ1-1	.	TGCGCCAGCAGGGGGGGTGGGGGCATGAACACTGAAGCTTTCTTT	CASRGGGGMNTEAFF
.	TRBV9	TRBJ2-3	few	TGTGCCAGCAGCACGAGCAGTAGCACAGATACGCAGTATTTT	CASSTSSSTDTQYF
.	TRBV6-1	TRBJ1-2	once	TGTGCCAGCAGATCGCCTGCCACGATATATGGCTACACCTTC	CASRSPATIYGYTF